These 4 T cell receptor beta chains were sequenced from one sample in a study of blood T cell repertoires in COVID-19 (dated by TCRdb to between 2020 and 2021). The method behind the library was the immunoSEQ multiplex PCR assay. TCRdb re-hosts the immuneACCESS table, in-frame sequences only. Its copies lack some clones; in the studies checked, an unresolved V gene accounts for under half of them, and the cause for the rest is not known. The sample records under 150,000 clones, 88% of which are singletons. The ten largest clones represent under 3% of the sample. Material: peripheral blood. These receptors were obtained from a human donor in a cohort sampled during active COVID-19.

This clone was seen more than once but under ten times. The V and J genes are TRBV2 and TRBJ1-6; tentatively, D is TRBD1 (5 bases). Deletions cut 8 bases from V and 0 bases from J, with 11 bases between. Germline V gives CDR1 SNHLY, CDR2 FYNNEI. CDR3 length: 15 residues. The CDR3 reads CASRYDSSYNSPLHF. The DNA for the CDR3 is TGTGCCAGCCGATACGACAGCTCCTATAATTCACCCCTCCACTTT.

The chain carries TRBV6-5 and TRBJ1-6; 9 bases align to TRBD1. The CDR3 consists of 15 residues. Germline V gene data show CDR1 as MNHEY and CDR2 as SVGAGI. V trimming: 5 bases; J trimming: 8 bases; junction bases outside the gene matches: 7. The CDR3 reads CASSTTGTGHSPLHF. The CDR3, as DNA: TGTGCCAGCAGTACGACCGGGACAGGGCATTCACCCCTCCACTTT.

CDR3 loop: CASSLRQGAENTIYF. DNA for the CDR3: TGTGCCAGCAGCTTGCGACAGGGGGCAGAAAACACCATATATTTT. V and J are TRBV11-2 and TRBJ1-3; 10 positions match TRBD1. Trimming at V came to 3 bases and at J to 6 bases, leaving 5 bases not matched to a gene. The CDR3 runs 15 residues. Germline V gene lookup returns CDR1 SGHAT and CDR2 FQNNGV.

CDR3 nucleotides: TGCGCCAGCAGCGGGGACAGGGCCAGTTCACCCCTCCACTTT. This translates into CASSGDRASSPLHF. J is TRBJ1-6 and V is TRBV5-1; 9 nucleotides match TRBD1. Germline V lookup: CDR1 SGHRS, CDR2 YFSETQ. The CDR3 covers 14 residues. V lost 4 bases and J lost 9; bases outside the gene matches: 5.